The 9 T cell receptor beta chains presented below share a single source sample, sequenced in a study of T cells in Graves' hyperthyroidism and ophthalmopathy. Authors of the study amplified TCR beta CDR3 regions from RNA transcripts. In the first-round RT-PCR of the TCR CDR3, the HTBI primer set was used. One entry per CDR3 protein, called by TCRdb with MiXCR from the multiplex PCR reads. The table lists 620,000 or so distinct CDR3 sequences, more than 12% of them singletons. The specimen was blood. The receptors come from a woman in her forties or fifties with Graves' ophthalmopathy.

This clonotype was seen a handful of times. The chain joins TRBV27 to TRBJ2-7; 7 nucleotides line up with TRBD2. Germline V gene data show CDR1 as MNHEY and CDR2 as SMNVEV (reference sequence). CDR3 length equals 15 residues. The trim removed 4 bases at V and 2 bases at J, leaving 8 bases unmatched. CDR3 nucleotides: TGTGCCAGCAGTTCCACCGGGACTAACCCCTACGAGCAGTACTTC. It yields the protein CASSSTGTNPYEQYF.

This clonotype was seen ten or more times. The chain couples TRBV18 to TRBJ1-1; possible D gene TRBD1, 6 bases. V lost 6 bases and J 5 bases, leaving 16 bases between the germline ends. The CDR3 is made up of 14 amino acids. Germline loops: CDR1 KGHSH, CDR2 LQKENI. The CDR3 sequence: CASSNTGQGTEAFF. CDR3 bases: TGTGCCAGCTCTAATACAGGGCAGGGGACTGAAGCTTTCTTT.

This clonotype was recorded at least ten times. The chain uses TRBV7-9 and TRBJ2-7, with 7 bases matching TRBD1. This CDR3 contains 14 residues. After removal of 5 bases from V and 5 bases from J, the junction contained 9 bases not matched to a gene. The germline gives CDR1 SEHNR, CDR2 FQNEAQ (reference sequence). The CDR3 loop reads CASSLRDSLDEQYF. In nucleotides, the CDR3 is TGTGCCAGCAGCCTCCGGGACAGTTTAGACGAGCAGTACTTC. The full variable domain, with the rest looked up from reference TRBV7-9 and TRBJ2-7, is DTGVSQNPRHKITKRGQNVTFRCDPISEHNRLYWYRQTLGQGPEFLTYFQNEAQLEKSRLLSDRFSAERPKGSFSTLEIQRTEQGDSAMYLCASSLRDSLDEQYFGPGTRLTVT.

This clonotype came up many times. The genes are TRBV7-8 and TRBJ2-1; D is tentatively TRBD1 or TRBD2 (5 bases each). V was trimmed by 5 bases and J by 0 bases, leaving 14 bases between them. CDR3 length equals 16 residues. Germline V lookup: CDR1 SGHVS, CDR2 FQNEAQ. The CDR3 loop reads CASSQGPRSSYNEQFF. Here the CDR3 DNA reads TGTGCCAGCAGCCAGGGACCCAGGAGCTCCTACAATGAGCAGTTCTTC.

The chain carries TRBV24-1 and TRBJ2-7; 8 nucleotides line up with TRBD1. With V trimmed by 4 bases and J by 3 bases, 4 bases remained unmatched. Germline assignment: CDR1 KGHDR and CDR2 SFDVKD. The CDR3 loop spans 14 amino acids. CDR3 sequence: CATSEAGQDYEQYF. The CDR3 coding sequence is TGTGCCACCAGTGAGGCGGGACAGGACTACGAGCAGTACTTC.

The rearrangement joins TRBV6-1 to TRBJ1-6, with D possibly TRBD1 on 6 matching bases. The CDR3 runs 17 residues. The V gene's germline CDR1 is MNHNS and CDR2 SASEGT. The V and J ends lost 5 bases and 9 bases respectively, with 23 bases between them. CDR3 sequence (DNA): TGTGCCAGCAGTCAGCCTGACAGGAAAGCGGGGAGTTCACCCCTCCACTTT. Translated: CASSQPDRKAGSSPLHF.

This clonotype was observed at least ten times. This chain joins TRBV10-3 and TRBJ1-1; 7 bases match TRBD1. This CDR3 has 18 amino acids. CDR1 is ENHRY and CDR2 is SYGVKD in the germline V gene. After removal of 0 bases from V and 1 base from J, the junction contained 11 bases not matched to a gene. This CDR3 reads CAISESWVGTASNTEAFF. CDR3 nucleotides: TGTGCCATCAGTGAGTCGTGGGTTGGGACAGCCTCGAACACTGAAGCTTTCTTT.

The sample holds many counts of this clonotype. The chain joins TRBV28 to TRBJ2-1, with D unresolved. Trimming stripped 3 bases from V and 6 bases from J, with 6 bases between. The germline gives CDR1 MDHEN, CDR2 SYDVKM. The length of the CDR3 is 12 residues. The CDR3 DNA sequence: TGTGCCAGCAGTTTGTTAGTCAATGAGCAGTTCTTC. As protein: CASSLLVNEQFF.

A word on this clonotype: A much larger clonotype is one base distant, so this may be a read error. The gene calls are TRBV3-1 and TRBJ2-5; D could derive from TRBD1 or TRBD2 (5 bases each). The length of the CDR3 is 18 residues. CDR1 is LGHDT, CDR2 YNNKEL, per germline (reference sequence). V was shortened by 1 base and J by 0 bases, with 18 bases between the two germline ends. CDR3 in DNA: TGTGCCAGCAGCCAAGTGAAGAGAGGGGCCTCCAACCAAGAGACCCAGTACTTC. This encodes CASSQVKRGASNQETQYF.